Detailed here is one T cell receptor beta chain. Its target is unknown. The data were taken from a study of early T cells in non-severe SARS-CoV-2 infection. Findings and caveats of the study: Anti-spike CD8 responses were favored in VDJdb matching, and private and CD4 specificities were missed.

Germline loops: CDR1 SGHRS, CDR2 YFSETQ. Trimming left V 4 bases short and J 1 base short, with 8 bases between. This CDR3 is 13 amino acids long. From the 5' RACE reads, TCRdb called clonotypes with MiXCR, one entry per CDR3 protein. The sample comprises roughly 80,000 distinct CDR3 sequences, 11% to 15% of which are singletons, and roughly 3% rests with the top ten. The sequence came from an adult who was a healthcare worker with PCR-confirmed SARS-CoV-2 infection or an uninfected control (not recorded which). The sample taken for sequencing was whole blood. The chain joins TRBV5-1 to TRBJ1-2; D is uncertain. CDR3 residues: CASSPAVNYGYTF. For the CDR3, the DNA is TGCGCCAGCAGCCCCGCGGTTAACTATGGCTACACCTTC.